Below, 15 T cell receptor beta chains from the same sample are listed, as sequenced in a study of cytomegalovirus exposure and HLA in healthy donors. The table came from immunoSEQ multiplex PCR; TCRdb's copy has only in-frame clones and leaves some out. Of about 360,000 clones in the sample, 86% were seen once. The sequencing input was PBMCs. These receptors were collected from a woman aged 18-35 years in good health and CMV-seronegative.

The chain carries TRBV28 and TRBJ1-1; D is possibly TRBD1 (5 bases). The CDR3 is 15 amino acids. The germline V gene has CDR1 MDHEN and CDR2 SYDVKM. Trimming stripped 4 bases from V and 0 bases from J, with 12 bases between. CDR3: CASSSGNKMNTEAFF. CDR3 DNA sequence: TGTGCCAGCAGTTCAGGGAATAAAATGAACACTGAAGCTTTCTTT.

This clone was detected once. The J gene is TRBJ2-7, the V gene TRBV27, with a tentative D call TRBD2 (6 bases). The CDR3 extends over 14 amino acids. The germline gives CDR1 MNHEY, CDR2 SMNVEV (reference sequence). V was trimmed by 3 bases and J by 4 bases, leaving 13 bases between them. CDR3 coding DNA: TGTGCCAGCAGTTTGGGACTCGCCAGATACGAGCAGTACTTC. It is translated as CASSLGLARYEQYF.

The chain couples TRBV9 to TRBJ1-2, with D maybe TRBD1 (5 bases). Trimming removed 4 bases at V and 4 bases at J, with 8 bases between. From germline, CDR1 is SGDLS and CDR2 YYNGEE. CDR3 size: 12 residues. This CDR3 is CASSLDSYGYTF. The CDR3 DNA reads TGTGCCAGCAGCCTAGACAGCTATGGCTACACCTTC. Using reference TRBV9 and TRBJ1-2 for the parts outside the CDR3, the full variable domain is DSGVTQTPKHLITATGQRVTLRCSPRSGDLSVYWYQQSLDQGLQFLIQYYNGEERAKGNILERFSAQQFPDLHSELNLSSLELGDSALYFCASSLDSYGYTFGSGTRLTVV.

This chain uses TRBV29-1 with TRBJ2-7; D may be TRBD2 (5 bases). This CDR3 is built from 15 residues. The germline V and J ends were trimmed by 0 bases and 4 bases, with 16 bases remaining between them. The germline gives CDR1 SQVTM, CDR2 ANQGSEA. The CDR3 bases are TGCAGCGTTGAAGACCCTAGCCCCGGGTCTTACGAGCAGTACTTC. Its protein product is CSVEDPSPGSYEQYF.

CDR3 coding DNA: TGTGCCAGCAGTCCCCTGACTAGCGGGGGAACGGAGACCCAGTACTTC. Protein sequence: CASSPLTSGGTETQYF. The V and J genes are TRBV27 and TRBJ2-5, with TRBD2 identical over 12 bases. CDR1 is MNHEY and CDR2 is SMNVEV in the germline V gene (reference sequence). There are 16 residues in the CDR3. V was pared by 5 bases and J by 5 bases, with 9 bases of the junction left unmatched.

This chain uses TRBV27 with TRBJ2-1; D is ambiguous. Deletions cut 3 bases from V and 4 bases from J, with 7 bases between. This CDR3 has 13 amino acids. Germline loops: CDR1 MNHEY, CDR2 SMNVEV (reference sequence). CDR3 amino acids: CASSFGSYNEQFF. CDR3 coding DNA: TGTGCCAGCAGTTTCGGTAGTTACAATGAGCAGTTCTTC.

The rearrangement joins TRBV28 to TRBJ1-2; no clear D. The germline V gene encodes CDR1 MDHEN and CDR2 SYDVKM. This CDR3 region has 11 residues. V gave up 7 bases and J gave up 2 bases, with 5 bases separating them. The CDR3 region has the DNA TGTGCCAGCAACGGGAACTATGGCTACACCTTC. Encoded protein: CASNGNYGYTF.

The rearrangement links TRBV11-2 to TRBJ1-6; D ambiguous. The germline V gene has CDR1 SGHAT and CDR2 FQNNGV. There are 14 residues in the CDR3. V lost 0 bases to trimming and J lost 13 bases, with 13 bases between them. CDR3 nucleotides: TGTGCCAGCAGCTTAGACGGCAGCCCCAGGCCCCTCCACTTT. Its protein product is CASSLDGSPRPLHF.

The DNA of the CDR3 is TGTGCCAGCAGCTCAACAACAGCCGCCACCTCCTACGAGCAGTACTTC. It yields the protein CASSSTTAATSYEQYF. J is TRBJ2-7 and V is TRBV7-9; no firm D call. This CDR3 contains 16 residues. The germline V gene encodes CDR1 SEHNR and CDR2 FQNEAQ (reference sequence). V lost 4 bases and J 0 bases, leaving 16 bases between the germline ends.

CDR3 loop: CASSFVNTEAFF. CDR3 nucleotides: TGTGCCAGCAGCTTCGTGAACACTGAAGCTTTCTTT. V and J are TRBV5-6 and TRBJ1-1; no reliable D call. The CDR3 is made up of 12 amino acids. V gave up 2 bases and J gave up 0 bases, with 2 bases separating them. Per the germline V gene, CDR1 is SGHDT and CDR2 is YYEEEE. The full variable domain, its missing parts supplied by reference TRBV5-6 and TRBJ1-1, is DAGVTQSPTHLIKTRGQQVTLRCSPKSGHDTVSWYQQALGQGPQFIFQYYEEEERQRGNFPDRFSGHQFPNYSSELNVNALLLGDSALYLCASSFVNTEAFFGQGTRLTVV.

This sequence joins TRBV6-1 and TRBJ1-5; D remains ambiguous. V shed 8 bases and J shed 1 base, with 12 bases lying between them. The CDR3 is made up of 14 amino acids. Germline V CDR1 and CDR2: MNHNS, SASEGT. The CDR3 region is CASGPVLSNQPQHF. CDR3 DNA: TGTGCCAGCGGTCCAGTACTAAGCAATCAGCCCCAGCATTTT.

This clone was found a few times. The CDR3 DNA reads TGTGCCAGCCGTCCGGGACAGGAGACCTATGGCTACACCTTC. Protein: CASRPGQETYGYTF. The chain links TRBV6-5 to TRBJ1-2; 8 bases line up with TRBD1. Per germline, CDR1 MNHEY and CDR2 SVGAGI. The J segment lost 4 bases and the V segment lost 8 bases, leaving 9 bases of the junction unmatched. The CDR3 runs to 14 residues.

V is TRBV10-2 and J is TRBJ2-3, with 8 bases lining up with TRBD1. With V trimmed by 4 bases and J by 3 bases, 6 bases remained unmatched. This CDR3 contains 15 residues. Germline values: CDR1 WSHSY, CDR2 SAAADI. The CDR3 is CASSAGQGWTDTQYF. In DNA form, the CDR3 reads TGCGCCAGCAGTGCAGGACAGGGATGGACAGATACGCAGTATTTT.

The chain employs TRBV2 and TRBJ1-5; the D gene is possibly TRBD1 (6 bases). Germline-derived CDR1 and CDR2 are SNHLY and FYNNEI. The V end was cut by 5 bases, the J end by 0 bases, with 20 bases between. The CDR3 spans 18 residues. The CDR3 loop is CASSQGQGRLYSNQPQHF. CDR3 DNA: TGTGCCAGCAGTCAGGGGCAGGGACGCCTTTATAGCAATCAGCCCCAGCATTTT.

Points on this clone: Other DNA sequences in the same sample also yield this CDR3. The chain uses TRBV29-1 and TRBJ1-2; TRBD1 agrees at 7 bases. The CDR3 contains 13 residues. Germline trimming cut 4 bases from V and 2 bases from J; bases unmatched to any gene: 4. In germline, CDR1 is SQVTM, CDR2 ANQGSEA. In nucleotides, the CDR3 is TGCAGCGTTGTAGGGGGCAGCAACTATGGCTACACCTTC. Translating it yields CSVVGGSNYGYTF.